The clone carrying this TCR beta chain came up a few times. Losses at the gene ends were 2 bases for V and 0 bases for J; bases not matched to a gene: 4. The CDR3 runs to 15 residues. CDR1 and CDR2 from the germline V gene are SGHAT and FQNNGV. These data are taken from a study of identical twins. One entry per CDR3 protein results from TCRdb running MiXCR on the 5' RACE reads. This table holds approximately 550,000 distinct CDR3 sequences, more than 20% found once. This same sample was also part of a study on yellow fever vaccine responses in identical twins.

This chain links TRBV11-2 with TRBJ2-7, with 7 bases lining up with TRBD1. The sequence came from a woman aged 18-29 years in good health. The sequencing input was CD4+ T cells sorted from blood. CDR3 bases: TGTGCCAGCAGCTTACATCGGGACAGCTCCTACGAGCAGTACTTC. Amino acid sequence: CASSLHRDSSYEQYF.